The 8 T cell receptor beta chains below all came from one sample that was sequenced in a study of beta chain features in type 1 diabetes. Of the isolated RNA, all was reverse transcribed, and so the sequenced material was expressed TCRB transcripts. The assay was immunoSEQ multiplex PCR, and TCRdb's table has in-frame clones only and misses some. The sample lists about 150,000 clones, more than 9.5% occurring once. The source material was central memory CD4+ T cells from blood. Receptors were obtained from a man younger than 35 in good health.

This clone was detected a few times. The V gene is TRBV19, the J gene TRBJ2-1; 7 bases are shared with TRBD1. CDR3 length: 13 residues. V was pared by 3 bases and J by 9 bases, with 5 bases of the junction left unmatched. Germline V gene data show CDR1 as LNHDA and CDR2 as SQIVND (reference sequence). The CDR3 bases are TGTGCCAGTAGTATGAGGGACAGCAGTGAGCAGTTCTTC. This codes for CASSMRDSSEQFF.

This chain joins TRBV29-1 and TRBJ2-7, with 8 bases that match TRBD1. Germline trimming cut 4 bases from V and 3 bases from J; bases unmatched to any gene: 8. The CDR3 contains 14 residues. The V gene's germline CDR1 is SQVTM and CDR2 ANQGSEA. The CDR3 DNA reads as TGCAGCGTTGTCAAAATGACAGGGGACTACGAGCAGTACTTC. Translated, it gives CSVVKMTGDYEQYF.

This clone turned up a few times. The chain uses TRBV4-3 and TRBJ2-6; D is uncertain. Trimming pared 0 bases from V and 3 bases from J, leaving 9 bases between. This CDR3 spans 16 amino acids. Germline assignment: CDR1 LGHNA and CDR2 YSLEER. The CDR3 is CASSQDEVVGANVLTF. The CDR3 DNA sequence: TGCGCCAGCAGCCAAGATGAGGTTGTTGGGGCCAACGTCCTGACTTTC.

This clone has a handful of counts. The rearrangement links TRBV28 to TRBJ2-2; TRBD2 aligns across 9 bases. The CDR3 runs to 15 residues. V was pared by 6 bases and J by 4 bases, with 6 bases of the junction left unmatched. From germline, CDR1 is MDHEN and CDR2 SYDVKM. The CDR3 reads CASRLGGRATGELFF. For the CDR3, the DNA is TGTGCCAGCAGGTTAGGCGGGAGGGCCACCGGGGAGCTGTTTTTT.

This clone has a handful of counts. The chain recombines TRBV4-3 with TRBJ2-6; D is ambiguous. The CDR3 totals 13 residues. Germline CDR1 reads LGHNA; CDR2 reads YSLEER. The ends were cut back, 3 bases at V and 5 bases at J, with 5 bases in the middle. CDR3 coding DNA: TGCGCCAGCAGCCAGGGGAGGGCCAACGTCCTGACTTTC. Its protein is CASSQGRANVLTF.

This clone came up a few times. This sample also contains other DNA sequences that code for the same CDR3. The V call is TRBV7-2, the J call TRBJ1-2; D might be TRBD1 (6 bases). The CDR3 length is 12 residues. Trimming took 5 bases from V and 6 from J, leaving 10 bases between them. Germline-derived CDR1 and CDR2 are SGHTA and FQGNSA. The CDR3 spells CASSPRTDGYTF. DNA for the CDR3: TGTGCCAGCAGCCCACGGACAGATGGCTACACCTTC.

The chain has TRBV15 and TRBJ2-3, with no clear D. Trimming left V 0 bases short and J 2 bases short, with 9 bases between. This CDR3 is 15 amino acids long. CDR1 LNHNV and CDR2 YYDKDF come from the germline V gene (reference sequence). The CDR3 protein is CATSRDRRPTDTQYF. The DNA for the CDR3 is TGTGCCACCAGCAGAGATCGAAGGCCCACAGATACGCAGTATTTT.

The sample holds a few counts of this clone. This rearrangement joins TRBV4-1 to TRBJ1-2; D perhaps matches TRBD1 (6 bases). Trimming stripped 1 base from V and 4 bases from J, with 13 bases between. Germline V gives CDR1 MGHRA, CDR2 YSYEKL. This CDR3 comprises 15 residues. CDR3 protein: CASSQGTEKAYGYTF. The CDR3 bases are TGCGCCAGCAGCCAAGGGACAGAGAAGGCCTATGGCTACACCTTC.